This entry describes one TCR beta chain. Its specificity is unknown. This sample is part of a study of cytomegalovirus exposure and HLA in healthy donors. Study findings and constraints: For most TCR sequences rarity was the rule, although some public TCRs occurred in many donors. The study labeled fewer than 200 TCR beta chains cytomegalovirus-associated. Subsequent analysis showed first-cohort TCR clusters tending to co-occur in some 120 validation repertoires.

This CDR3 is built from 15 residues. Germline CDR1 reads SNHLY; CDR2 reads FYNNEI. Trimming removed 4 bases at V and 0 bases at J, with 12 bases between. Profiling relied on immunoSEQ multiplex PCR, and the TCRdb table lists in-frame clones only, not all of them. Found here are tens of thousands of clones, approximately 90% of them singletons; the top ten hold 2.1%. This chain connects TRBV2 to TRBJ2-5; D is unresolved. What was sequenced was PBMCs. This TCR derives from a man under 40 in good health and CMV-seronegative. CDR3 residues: CASSVPTRNQETQYF. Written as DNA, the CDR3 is TGTGCCAGCAGTGTGCCCACCAGAAACCAAGAGACCCAGTACTTC.